Listed below are T cell receptor beta chains from one sample, sequenced in a study of T cell repertoires in cytomegalovirus infection. TCRdb reanalysed the reads using MiXCR and keeps one entry per CDR3 protein. Seen here are fewer than 300,000 distinct CDR3 sequences, about 25% observed once, and the top ten hold approximately 15%. Source material: PBMCs. These receptors originate from a human donor in good health (CMV status not recorded). Some clones in this sample may be carry-over from other donors' samples. The CDR3 runs from the conserved cysteine through the conserved F or W. The D gene is left open where the match is weak. Clone sizes are given selectively: once, few, many, or a class where the clone is expanded.

V	D	J	size	CDR3	DNA
TRBV7-6	TRBD2	TRBJ2-1	many	CASSLRTSGGPYNEQFF	TGTGCCAGCAGCTTACGGACTAGCGGGGGTCCTTACAATGAGCAGTTCTTC
TRBV7-2	NA	TRBJ1-5	many	CASSLGRDQPQHF	TGTGCCAGCAGCTTAGGGAGAGATCAGCCCCAGCATTTT
TRBV20-1	NA	TRBJ1-4	few	CSARRINEKLFF	TGCAGTGCTAGACGGATTAATGAAAAACTGTTTTTT
TRBV7-9	NA	TRBJ1-2	few	CASSRETNYGYTF	TGTGCCAGCAGCCGGGAGACTAACTATGGCTACACCTTC
TRBV11-2	NA	TRBJ1-3	NA	CASSTGAGNTIYF	TGTGCCAGCAGCACGGGAGCGGGAAACACCATATATTTT
TRBV7-9	NA	TRBJ1-5	many	CASSGPISNQPQHF	TGTGCCAGCAGCGGACCGATAAGCAATCAGCCCCAGCATTTT
TRBV19	TRBD1	TRBJ1-1	few	CASRYGQAPNTEAFF	TGTGCCAGTAGGTACGGACAGGCCCCGAACACTGAAGCTTTCTTT
TRBV7-2	TRBD2	TRBJ2-7	many	CASSLEVLLAGGYGYEQYF	TGTGCCAGCAGCTTAGAGGTGCTTCTAGCGGGAGGCTACGGCTACGAGCAGTACTTC
TRBV6-2/TRBV6-3	NA	TRBJ2-2	NA	CASSTSLVGTGELFF	NA
TRBV19	NA	TRBJ2-7	few	CASSIFGPGSYEQYF	TGTGCCAGTAGTATATTCGGCCCAGGCTCCTACGAGCAGTACTTC
TRBV7-9	NA	TRBJ2-2	few	CASRSPGPNTGELFF	TGTGCCAGCAGATCGCCGGGGCCTAACACCGGGGAGCTGTTTTTT
TRBV27	NA	TRBJ2-1	NA	CASSRSPGAASSYNEQFF	TGTGCCAGCAGCCGATCCCCCGGTGCAGCCAGCTCCTACAATGAGCAGTTCTTC
TRBV5-1	NA	TRBJ2-2	few	CASSLRFWDTGELFF	TGCGCCAGCAGCTTGAGGTTTTGGGACACCGGGGAGCTGTTTTTT
TRBV7-2	NA	TRBJ2-5	many	CASSLDLGQVETQYF	TGTGCCAGCAGCTTGGACCTCGGGCAGGTAGAGACCCAGTACTTC
TRBV11-2	TRBD2	TRBJ2-3	few	CASSRLTSGPTDTQYF	TGTGCCAGCAGCCGGTTAACTAGCGGCCCCACAGATACGCAGTATTTT
TRBV20-1	NA	TRBJ2-1	NA	CSARAGESYNEQFF	TGCAGTGCTAGAGCCGGGGAGTCCTACAATGAGCAGTTCTTC
TRBV7-2	TRBD2	TRBJ2-1	many	CASSPSSGGIYNEQFF	TGTGCCAGCAGCCCCTCTAGCGGGGGCATATACAATGAGCAGTTCTTC
TRBV6-1	NA	TRBJ1-6	many	CASSEGRNNSPLHF	TGTGCCAGCAGTGAAGGCAGAAATAATTCACCCCTCCACTTT
TRBV29-1	TRBD1	TRBJ2-7	NA	CSAARQGSRSCEQYF	TGCAGCGCCGCTCGACAGGGTTCAAGATCCTGCGAGCAGTACTTC
TRBV23-1	TRBD1	TRBJ2-1	NA	CATPFPRDRGYDEQFF	TGCGCCACCCCCTTTCCCCGGGACAGGGGGTACGATGAGCAGTTCTTC
TRBV7-9	TRBD2	TRBJ2-1	few	CALSVAGVVANEQFF	TGTGCCCTAAGCGTCGCGGGAGTAGTAGCTAATGAGCAGTTCTTC
TRBV6-4	TRBD2	TRBJ2-1	NA	CASSDTSGSYNEQFF	TGTGCCAGCAGTGATACTAGCGGCTCCTACAATGAGCAGTTCTTC
TRBV28	NA	TRBJ1-1	few	CASRVINTEAFF	TGTGCCAGCAGGGTTATTAACACTGAAGCTTTCTTT
TRBV20-1	TRBD1	TRBJ1-2	NA	CSAGGGRGQNGYTF	TGCAGTGCTGGAGGGGGCAGGGGGCAGAATGGCTACACCTTC
TRBV20-1	TRBD1	TRBJ1-5	NA	CSARGGQVRNQPQHF	TGCAGTGCTAGAGGGGGACAGGTCCGCAATCAGCCCCAGCATTTT
TRBV7-9	NA	TRBJ1-5	NA	CASSLVGIQPQHF	TGTGCCAGCAGCTTAGTGGGCATTCAGCCCCAGCATTTT
TRBV24-1	NA	TRBJ2-2	NA	CATSPGGGNTGELFF	TGTGCCACCAGCCCCGGTGGGGGTAACACCGGGGAGCTGTTTTTT
TRBV15	NA	TRBJ1-2	many	CATSRDRGPGDGYTF	TGTGCCACCAGCAGAGATCGGGGGCCAGGGGATGGCTACACCTTC
TRBV7-2	TRBD1	TRBJ2-3	few	CASSLQGARTDTQYF	TGTGCCAGCAGCCTACAGGGGGCGAGGACAGATACGCAGTATTTT
TRBV12-3/TRBV12-4	NA	TRBJ2-5	few	CASSIGGRETQYF	TGTGCCAGCAGTATAGGGGGTCGGGAGACCCAGTACTTC
TRBV7-7	NA	TRBJ1-1	few	CASSLMRNTEAFF	TGTGCTAGCAGCTTAATGCGAAACACTGAAGCTTTCTTT
TRBV30	NA	TRBJ2-7	few	CAWSVRPHEQYF	TGTGCCTGGAGTGTTCGTCCCCACGAGCAGTACTTC
TRBV6-1	NA	TRBJ1-3	NA	CATHQTSGTSGNTIYF	TGTGCCACCCACCAAACCTCCGGGACCTCTGGAAACACCATATATTTT
TRBV29-1	TRBD1	TRBJ1-1	NA	CSVEGQGVAEAFF	TGCAGCGTTGAGGGACAGGGAGTCGCTGAAGCTTTCTTT
TRBV3-1	NA	TRBJ2-7	few	CASSQRGRDEQYF	TGTGCCAGCAGCCAACGGGGACGGGACGAGCAGTACTTC
TRBV7-2	NA	TRBJ2-1	few	CASSKWGSYNEQFF	TGTGCCAGCAGCAAGTGGGGCTCCTACAATGAGCAGTTCTTC
TRBV7-2	NA	TRBJ1-2	NA	CASSPPRRGDGYTF	TGTGCCAGCAGCCCACCCAGGAGGGGGGACGGCTACACCTTC
TRBV15	NA	TRBJ2-3	NA	CATSRDLGSDTQYF	TGTGCCACCAGCAGAGATTTGGGATCAGATACGCAGTATTTT
TRBV7-2	TRBD1	TRBJ1-5	NA	CASSPEGQGVQPQHF	TGTGCCAGCAGCCCAGAGGGACAGGGGGTTCAGCCCCAGCATTTT
TRBV6-1	NA	TRBJ2-3	many	CASRTDRSYTDTQYF	TGTGCCAGCAGAACGGACAGATCCTACACAGATACGCAGTATTTT
TRBV7-2	NA	TRBJ2-3	many	CASSLEGGASIDTQYF	TGTGCCAGCAGCTTAGAAGGGGGGGCGAGTATAGATACGCAGTATTTT
TRBV28	TRBD1	TRBJ1-6	few	CASSLLQGRSPLHF	TGTGCCAGCAGTTTGCTACAGGGGAGATCACCCCTCCACTTT
TRBV7-2	NA	TRBJ2-7	many	CASSLERAISYEQYF	TGTGCCAGCAGCTTAGAAAGGGCCATCTCCTACGAGCAGTACTTC
TRBV29-1	NA	TRBJ1-5	NA	CSVTDGYSNQPQHF	TGCAGCGTTACTGACGGATATAGCAATCAGCCCCAGCATTTT
TRBV28	NA	TRBJ1-4	NA	CASSLVYFGGSNEKLFF	TGTGCCAGCAGTTTAGTCTACTTCGGGGGCTCTAATGAAAAACTGTTTTTT
TRBV7-2	NA	TRBJ1-4	many	CASSFDGFNEKLFF	TGTGCCAGCAGCTTTGATGGGTTTAATGAAAAACTGTTTTTT
TRBV12-3/TRBV12-4	NA	TRBJ1-5	NA	CASSLEAGDRQPQHF	TGTGCCAGCAGTTTAGAAGCCGGGGACCGGCAGCCCCAGCATTTT
TRBV28	NA	TRBJ1-3	many	CASSLGGFGSSGNTIYF	TGTGCCAGCAGCTTAGGGGGGTTTGGAAGCTCTGGAAACACCATATATTTT
TRBV20-1	NA	TRBJ2-7	NA	CSARVVGQLYEQYF	TGCAGTGCTAGAGTAGTCGGTCAGCTCTACGAGCAGTACTTC
TRBV19	NA	TRBJ2-7	NA	CASSIMGSYEQYF	TGTGCCAGTAGTATCATGGGGTCCTACGAGCAGTACTTC